This T cell receptor (beta chain) was profiled in a study of blood T cell repertoires in COVID-19. Looking at the study overall: Donors in the United States, Italy and Spain gave samples during acute or convalescent COVID-19. Sources were T cells, B-cell-depleted T cells, or PBMCs; the material itself was cDNA or gDNA.

Per the original data handling: Reference gene primer amplification gave nucleated cell count estimates. Assay used: immunoSEQ multiplex PCR; TCRdb lists only in-frame clones, some missing. Clone size and the V and J calls come from that table; the DNA yielded D and trimming. This table has over 25,000 clones, roughly 88% appearing once. CDR1 is LNHDA, CDR2 SQIVND, per germline (reference sequence). Trimming stripped 5 bases from V and 3 bases from J, with 13 bases between. The CDR3 covers 15 residues. V gene TRBV19 combines with J gene TRBJ2-2, with D perhaps matching TRBD2 (5 bases). Sequencing used peripheral blood. The sequence derives from a human donor in a cohort sampled during active COVID-19. CDR3 nucleotide sequence: TGTGCCAGTAGTTTTGGGCAGGACTACACCGGGGAGCTGTTTTTT. This translates into CASSFGQDYTGELFF.